The rows below give T cell receptor beta chains drawn from one sample of a study of T cell responses to AZD1222 COVID-19 vaccine. Profiled with immunoSEQ multiplex PCR; TCRdb holds only in-frame clones, not every one. Counted here are roughly 100,000 clones, roughly 87% occurring once; the ten biggest clones make up about 4.8%. Sequenced here: peripheral blood, sampled on day 0 of AZD1222 vaccination. These receptors were collected from an adult in good health. The CDR3 runs from the conserved cysteine through the conserved F or W. The D gene is left open where the match is weak. Size values are once, few and many counts, or a class for expanded clones, and some rows have none.

J: TRBJ1-1
length: 13
V: TRBV6-5
size: NA
D: TRBD1
DNA: TGTGCCAGCTGGACAGGGCTTAAGACTGAAGCTTTCTTT
CDR3: CASWTGLKTEAFF

J: TRBJ1-1
length: 18
V: TRBV5-1
size: NA
D: TRBD1
DNA: TGCGCCAGCAGCTTGGGGACCGACAGGGGGCCTGAGAGCACTGAAGCTTTCTTT
CDR3: CASSLGTDRGPESTEAFF

J: TRBJ2-3
length: 15
V: TRBV6-4
size: NA
D: TRBD2
DNA: TGTGCCAGCAAACAGCGGGGGTGGGACACAGATACGCAGTATTTT
CDR3: CASKQRGWDTDTQYF

J: TRBJ2-1
length: 12
V: TRBV19
size: NA
D: NA
DNA: TGTGCCAGTAGTGCTCAATTGAATGAGCAGTTCTTC
CDR3: CASSAQLNEQFF

J: TRBJ2-7
length: 13
V: TRBV7-9
size: NA
D: NA
DNA: TGTGCCAGCAGCCTAGGGTTTTTTTACGAGCAGTACTTC
CDR3: CASSLGFFYEQYF

J: TRBJ2-1
length: 13
V: TRBV7-3
size: NA
D: NA
DNA: TGTGCCAGCAGCTCATTCGTGCGGAATGAGCAGTTCTTC
CDR3: CASSSFVRNEQFF

J: TRBJ2-1
length: 11
V: TRBV14
size: NA
D: NA
DNA: TGTGCCAGCAGCCAGTACGGTGAGCAGTTCTTC
CDR3: CASSQYGEQFF

J: TRBJ2-1
length: 15
V: TRBV28
size: NA
D: TRBD2
DNA: TGTGCCAGCAGGCTGGGCGGGGGGTACTACAATGAGCAGTTCTTC
CDR3: CASRLGGGYYNEQFF

J: TRBJ2-2
length: 13
V: TRBV10-3
size: NA
D: TRBD1
DNA: TGTGCCATCGGACAGGGGCGGACCGGGGAGCTGTTTTTT
CDR3: CAIGQGRTGELFF

J: TRBJ2-6
length: 16
V: TRBV6-4
size: NA
D: NA
DNA: TGTGCCAGCAGTGACACTGACAGCTCTGGGGCCAACGTCCTGACTTTC
CDR3: CASSDTDSSGANVLTF

J: TRBJ2-5
length: 15
V: TRBV7-6
size: NA
D: NA
DNA: TGTGCCAGCAGCCTCGAGGAGGGCCACCAAGAGACCCAGTACTTC
CDR3: CASSLEEGHQETQYF

J: TRBJ2-3
length: 14
V: TRBV28
size: NA
D: NA
DNA: TGTGCCAGCAGTTTCGGTGGGGTGGCAGATACGCAGTATTTT
CDR3: CASSFGGVADTQYF

J: TRBJ2-7
length: 15
V: TRBV9
size: NA
D: TRBD1
DNA: TGTGCCAGCAGCCCGACGGACAGGGTCGACTACGAGCAGTACTTC
CDR3: CASSPTDRVDYEQYF

J: TRBJ2-5
length: 14
V: TRBV3-1/TRBV3-2
size: NA
D: TRBD1
DNA: TGTGCCAGCAGCCCGGGACAGTCGTTAGAGACCCAGTACTTC
CDR3: CASSPGQSLETQYF

J: TRBJ2-1
length: 14
V: TRBV7-2
size: NA
D: NA
DNA: TGTGCCAGCAGCTTAGGACAGATCTACAATGAGCAGTTCTTC
CDR3: CASSLGQIYNEQFF

J: TRBJ1-2
length: 14
V: TRBV7-2
size: NA
D: TRBD1
DNA: TGTGCCAGCAGCCGGGACAGTAGTAACTATGGCTACACCTTC
CDR3: CASSRDSSNYGYTF

J: TRBJ1-2
length: 15
V: TRBV19
size: NA
D: TRBD1
DNA: TGTGCCAGCTCCACGGGACAGGGGGCCTCGAACGGCTACACCTTC
CDR3: CASSTGQGASNGYTF

J: TRBJ2-7
length: 13
V: TRBV6-5
size: NA
D: NA
DNA: TGTGCCAGCAGTTACCCCCCATCCTACGAGCAGTACTTC
CDR3: CASSYPPSYEQYF

J: TRBJ1-1
length: 15
V: TRBV6-1
size: NA
D: TRBD1
DNA: TGTGCCAGCAGTGAGACAGGGGGCGATAACACTGAAGCTTTCTTT
CDR3: CASSETGGDNTEAFF

J: TRBJ2-3
length: 14
V: TRBV5-4
size: NA
D: NA
DNA: TGTGCCAGCAGCTCCTTGACCCAGAGGGATACGCAGTATTTT
CDR3: CASSSLTQRDTQYF

J: TRBJ2-1
length: 16
V: TRBV4-2
size: NA
D: NA
DNA: TGTGCCAGCAGCCAAGAAGGACGAGGCTCCTACAATGAGCAGTTCTTC
CDR3: CASSQEGRGSYNEQFF

J: TRBJ2-5
length: 13
V: TRBV28
size: NA
D: TRBD2
DNA: TGTGCCAGCGTCGGGGGGACTCGGGAGACCCAGTACTTC
CDR3: CASVGGTRETQYF

J: TRBJ1-4
length: 13
V: TRBV4-3
size: NA
D: NA
DNA: TGCGCCAGCAGCCGCACACAGGGTTCCCGACTGTTTTTT
CDR3: CASSRTQGSRLFF

J: TRBJ1-2
length: 12
V: TRBV19
size: NA
D: TRBD1
DNA: TGTGCCACCAAGGACAGGGCCTATGGCTACACCTTC
CDR3: CATKDRAYGYTF

J: TRBJ1-1
length: 13
V: TRBV5-6
size: NA
D: NA
DNA: TGTGCCAGCAGCTTGGAGGGTAGCACTGAAGCTTTCTTT
CDR3: CASSLEGSTEAFF

J: TRBJ2-2
length: 17
V: TRBV6-4
size: NA
D: NA
DNA: TGTGCCAGCAGTGACGCGGGGCGGTCAGACTACACCGGGGAGCTGTTTTTT
CDR3: CASSDAGRSDYTGELFF

J: TRBJ1-2
length: 14
V: TRBV7-2
size: few
D: NA
DNA: TGTGCCAGCAGCCCCACCGTTGGATTCTATGGCTACACCTTC
CDR3: CASSPTVGFYGYTF

J: TRBJ1-1
length: 15
V: TRBV4-3
size: once
D: NA
DNA: TGCGCCAGCAGCCAAGGACAGCGTGTGAACACTGAAGCTTTCTTT
CDR3: CASSQGQRVNTEAFF

J: TRBJ2-2
length: 15
V: TRBV6-4
size: NA
D: TRBD2
DNA: TGTGCCAGCGCCGTGCTAGCGGGAGGTACCGGGGAGCTGTTTTTT
CDR3: CASAVLAGGTGELFF

J: TRBJ1-1
length: 15
V: TRBV5-1
size: few
D: NA
DNA: TGCGCCAGCAGCCCGGCGAGACAGGAAAACACTGAAGCTTTCTTT
CDR3: CASSPARQENTEAFF

J: TRBJ2-5
length: 14
V: TRBV6-2/TRBV6-3
size: NA
D: NA
DNA: TGTGCCAGCAGTTACTCGATGGAGGGAGAGACCCAGTACTTC
CDR3: CASSYSMEGETQYF

J: TRBJ2-5
length: 14
V: TRBV2
size: NA
D: NA
DNA: TGTGCCAGCAGTGGGGGGGCTTACCAAGAGACCCAGTACTTC
CDR3: CASSGGAYQETQYF

J: TRBJ2-1
length: 13
V: TRBV4-2
size: NA
D: NA
DNA: TGTGCCAGCAGCCATGGTACGGGGGATGAGCAGTTCTTC
CDR3: CASSHGTGDEQFF

J: TRBJ2-7
length: 13
V: TRBV18
size: NA
D: TRBD1
DNA: TGTGCCAGCTCACCACAGGGGGCTTACGAGCAGTACTTC
CDR3: CASSPQGAYEQYF

J: TRBJ1-6
length: 15
V: TRBV7-9
size: NA
D: NA
DNA: TGTGCCAGCAGCGCAGGCCCGTGGGAAGGCTCGGCCCTCCACTTT
CDR3: CASSAGPWEGSALHF

J: TRBJ2-7
length: 12
V: TRBV4-2
size: NA
D: NA
DNA: TGTGCCAGCAGCCAAGGGTCCTACGAGCAGTACTTC
CDR3: CASSQGSYEQYF

J: TRBJ2-3
length: 16
V: TRBV5-4
size: NA
D: TRBD2
DNA: TGTGCCAGCAGCGCAAGACTAGCGGCGGGGACAGATACGCAGTATTTT
CDR3: CASSARLAAGTDTQYF

J: TRBJ2-5
length: 11
V: TRBV6-5
size: NA
D: NA
DNA: TGTGCCAGCACCACAGGCGAGACCCAGTACTTC
CDR3: CASTTGETQYF

J: TRBJ2-7
length: 12
V: TRBV5-6
size: NA
D: NA
DNA: TGTGCCAGCGGGCTTCCCCCCTACGAGCAGTACTTC
CDR3: CASGLPPYEQYF

J: TRBJ2-7
length: 15
V: TRBV4-1
size: few
D: NA
DNA: TGCGCCAGCAGCCAGTCTCCTATGAGCTCCTACGAGCAGTACTTC
CDR3: CASSQSPMSSYEQYF

J: TRBJ2-5
length: 13
V: TRBV15
size: once
D: NA
DNA: TGTGCCACCAGCTTCACTAGGAAAGAGACCCAGTACTTC
CDR3: CATSFTRKETQYF

J: TRBJ1-4
length: 16
V: TRBV15
size: NA
D: NA
DNA: TGTGCCACCAGCAGAAGCAGGACAGATAGAAATGAAAAACTGTTTTTT
CDR3: CATSRSRTDRNEKLFF

J: TRBJ2-7
length: 14
V: TRBV11-2
size: NA
D: TRBD1
DNA: TGTGCCAGCAGCTCCGGGACAGGATTAAACGAGCAGTACTTC
CDR3: CASSSGTGLNEQYF

J: TRBJ2-7
length: 13
V: TRBV3-1/TRBV3-2
size: NA
D: NA
DNA: TGTGCCAGCAGCCTATGGACGGGTTACGAGCAGTACTTC
CDR3: CASSLWTGYEQYF

J: TRBJ1-2
length: 14
V: TRBV27
size: NA
D: NA
DNA: TGTGCCAGCAGTTTACGGCCAGCGGGCTATGGCTACACCTTC
CDR3: CASSLRPAGYGYTF

J: TRBJ1-6
length: 14
V: TRBV27
size: NA
D: NA
DNA: TGTGCCAGCCGTTACAGACAGCTCAATTCACCCCTCCACTTT
CDR3: CASRYRQLNSPLHF

J: TRBJ2-1
length: 13
V: TRBV19
size: NA
D: NA
DNA: TGTGCCAGTAGAGGTGGCATCTACAATGAGCAGTTCTTC
CDR3: CASRGGIYNEQFF

J: TRBJ1-2
length: 12
V: TRBV5-6
size: NA
D: NA
DNA: TGTGCCAGCAGCTTGGGAGCGGGAGGCTACACCTTC
CDR3: CASSLGAGGYTF

J: TRBJ1-1
length: 13
V: TRBV19
size: NA
D: NA
DNA: TGTGCCAGTAGTATGGGATTGAGTACTGAAGCTTTCTTT
CDR3: CASSMGLSTEAFF

J: TRBJ2-7
length: 14
V: TRBV5-4
size: NA
D: TRBD1
DNA: TGTGCCAGCAGCTCTGACAGGGCGCCCTACGAGCAGTACTTC
CDR3: CASSSDRAPYEQYF

J: TRBJ2-7
length: 14
V: TRBV14
size: NA
D: NA
DNA: TGTGCCAGCAGACGGACAGCAGGTTCCTACGAGCAGTACTTC
CDR3: CASRRTAGSYEQYF

J: TRBJ1-1
length: 14
V: TRBV6-5
size: NA
D: TRBD1
DNA: TGTGCCAGCAGTCCCGGGACAGGGGTCACTGAAGCTTTCTTT
CDR3: CASSPGTGVTEAFF

J: TRBJ1-6
length: 10
V: TRBV6-5
size: NA
D: NA
DNA: TGTGCCAGCGGTCGTTCACCCCTCCACTTT
CDR3: CASGRSPLHF

J: TRBJ1-5
length: 15
V: TRBV7-9
size: NA
D: NA
DNA: TGTGCCAGCAGCCCGGGTGGGGGCTCAGGGCAGCCCCAGCATTTT
CDR3: CASSPGGGSGQPQHF

J: TRBJ1-2
length: 13
V: TRBV9
size: NA
D: TRBD1
DNA: TGTGCCAGCAGCGCATGGACAGGGAATGGCTACACCTTC
CDR3: CASSAWTGNGYTF

J: TRBJ2-5
length: 13
V: TRBV12-5
size: once
D: NA
DNA: TGTGCTAGTGGTCAGGACTCCCGTCAGACCCAGTACTTC
CDR3: CASGQDSRQTQYF

J: TRBJ2-2
length: 18
V: TRBV11-3
size: NA
D: NA
DNA: TGTGCCAGCAGCTTGGACCAGGGGGGAACCCTTTACACCGGGGAGCTGTTTTTT
CDR3: CASSLDQGGTLYTGELFF

J: TRBJ2-5
length: 15
V: TRBV5-1
size: NA
D: TRBD2
DNA: TGCGCCAGCTATCGGGGTAGCGGGGGAGAAGAGACCCAGTACTTC
CDR3: CASYRGSGGEETQYF

J: TRBJ1-3
length: 16
V: TRBV9
size: NA
D: TRBD1
DNA: TGTGCCAGCAGCAAGGGACAGGTCCTCTCTGGAAACACCATATATTTT
CDR3: CASSKGQVLSGNTIYF

J: TRBJ2-3
length: 13
V: TRBV10-3
size: NA
D: NA
DNA: TGTGCCATCAGGGGGACTAGCACAGATACGCAGTATTTT
CDR3: CAIRGTSTDTQYF